This T cell receptor beta chain was sequenced for a study of cytomegalovirus exposure and HLA in healthy donors. Germline values: CDR1 GTSNPN, CDR2 SVGIG (reference sequence). V lost 0 bases and J lost 10, with 15 bases in between. The CDR3 loop spans 13 amino acids. Primers for the PCR totalled 60 Vbeta and 13 Jbeta. TCRdb's table, derived via immunoSEQ multiplex PCR, lists solely in-frame clones and lacks some. The sample includes over 150,000 clones, around 86% seen only once; the top ten take roughly 1.6%. The gene calls are TRBV30 and TRBJ1-1; TRBD1 might be the D (6 bases). This TCR came from a man aged 50 to 60 in good health and CMV-seronegative. Material for sequencing was PBMCs. The chain's CDR3 is CAWSVFGGMVAFF. The CDR3, as DNA: TGTGCCTGGAGTGTATTTGGGGGCATGGTAGCTTTCTTT.